One and the same sample provided the 28 T cell receptor beta chains below, sequenced in a study of early T cells in non-severe SARS-CoV-2 infection. TCRdb re-called the 5' RACE reads through MiXCR, storing one row per CDR3 protein. The data contain tens of thousands of distinct CDR3 sequences, approximately 7.7% of them singletons. Source material: whole blood. Receptors originate from an adult who was a healthcare worker with PCR-confirmed SARS-CoV-2 infection or an uninfected control (not recorded which).

This clonotype was detected many times. This chain links TRBV18 with TRBJ1-5; TRBD1 matches 12 bases. CDR3 length: 15 amino acids. Germline CDR1 reads KGHSH; CDR2 reads LQKENI. V shed 3 bases and J 8 bases; nucleotides not matched to a gene: 5. Here the CDR3 DNA reads TGTGCCAGCTCACCGGGACAGGGGGCTAGGGAGCCCCAGCATTTT. Translated, it gives CASSPGQGAREPQHF.

The chain links TRBV20-1 to TRBJ2-3; 11 nucleotides line up with TRBD2. CDR1 and CDR2 (germline): DFQATT, SNEGSKA (reference sequence). This CDR3 spans 20 amino acids. The V and J ends lost 0 bases and 5 bases, in that order; junction bases with no gene match: 19. CDR3 residues: CSARDKASLTSGRPQDTQYF. The CDR3 bases are TGCAGTGCTAGAGATAAGGCTTCACTAACTAGCGGGAGACCTCAAGATACGCAGTATTTT.

Ten or more counts support this clonotype. The V gene is TRBV18, the J gene TRBJ2-2; D is unresolved. CDR3 length: 13 residues. Germline CDR1 is KGHSH and CDR2 is LQKENI. V lost 3 bases, J lost 0 bases, and 2 bases lay in between. CDR3 DNA sequence: TGTGCCAGCTCACCTTCGAACACCGGGGAGCTGTTTTTT. Translated: CASSPSNTGELFF.

In this sample, this clonotype turned up a few times. The genes are TRBV6-1 and TRBJ2-7, with unresolved D. Germline V gives CDR1 MNHNS, CDR2 SASEGT. This CDR3 spans 15 amino acids. With 1 base removed from V and 1 base from J, the gap between germline ends came to 11 bases. CDR3 sequence (DNA): TGTGCCAGCAGTGAAGGATATAGTACTTCCTACGAGCAGTACTTC. Protein product: CASSEGYSTSYEQYF.

In its sample, this clonotype was seen many times. CDR3: CASSSADLPGANVLTF. CDR3 sequence (DNA): TGTGCCAGCAGCTCCGCGGACCTCCCTGGGGCCAACGTCCTGACTTTC. V is TRBV28 and J is TRBJ2-6; D is unresolved. CDR1 MDHEN and CDR2 SYDVKM come from the germline V gene. This CDR3 has 16 amino acids. V was cut by 6 bases and J by 2 bases, with 14 bases left in between.

This clonotype was counted many times. V is TRBV3-1 and J is TRBJ2-5; D remains unclear. Germline V gene sequence: CDR1 LGHDT, CDR2 YNNKEL (reference sequence). CDR3 length: 15 amino acids. Trimming took 3 bases from V and 2 from J, leaving 13 bases between them. Here the CDR3 reads CASSHRTPYQETQYF. In nucleotides, the CDR3 is TGTGCCAGCAGCCATAGGACCCCTTATCAAGAGACCCAGTACTTC.

This clonotype was found many times. This chain connects TRBV20-1 to TRBJ2-3; the D is unclear. Germline assignment: CDR1 DFQATT and CDR2 SNEGSKA (reference sequence). CDR3 size: 12 residues. V dropped 5 bases and J dropped 5 bases, with 11 bases sitting between them. CDR3 residues: CSADGNEDTQYF. CDR3 nucleotide sequence: TGCAGTGCTGATGGGAATGAAGATACGCAGTATTTT.

The V call is TRBV20-1, the J call TRBJ2-1, with 9 bases lining up with TRBD2. V shed 0 bases and J 7 bases; nucleotides not matched to a gene: 7. From germline, CDR1 is DFQATT and CDR2 SNEGSKA (reference sequence). The CDR3 runs 15 residues. CDR3 residues: CSARDNGGRVNEQFF. The CDR3 DNA is TGCAGTGCTAGAGATAACGGCGGGAGGGTAAATGAGCAGTTCTTC.

The chain has TRBV11-2 and TRBJ2-1; D is unresolved. This CDR3 has 14 residues. CDR1 is SGHAT and CDR2 is FQNNGV in the germline V gene. The germline V and J ends were trimmed by 2 bases and 9 bases, with 14 bases remaining between them. CDR3 protein: CASSLNPAISEQFF. CDR3 nucleotide sequence: TGTGCCAGCAGCTTAAATCCCGCCATCAGTGAGCAGTTCTTC.

This clonotype came up a few times. This chain uses TRBV15 with TRBJ2-1, with D tentatively TRBD1 or TRBD2 (5 bases each). Trimming cost V 4 bases and J 4 bases, with 17 bases left between them. The CDR3 consists of 16 residues. Germline lookup yields CDR1 LNHNV and CDR2 YYDKDF (reference sequence). In nucleotides, the CDR3 is TGTGCCACCAGCACCCGGGTTAGGGGAGCTTACAATGAGCAGTTCTTC. It translates to CATSTRVRGAYNEQFF.

This clonotype was picked up many times. The chain employs TRBV12-3 or TRBV12-4 and TRBJ1-1; D is uncertain. V dropped 5 bases and J dropped 1 base, with 14 bases sitting between them. The CDR3 consists of 15 residues. The CDR3 DNA follows: TGTGCCAGCAGTCCCCGTGATGGCAGGAACACTGAAGCTTTCTTT. The encoded protein is CASSPRDGRNTEAFF.

The chain couples TRBV27 to TRBJ2-5; D remains ambiguous. Germline V gives CDR1 MNHEY, CDR2 SMNVEV (reference sequence). The V end was cut by 3 bases, the J end by 2 bases, with 7 bases between. The CDR3 has 13 amino acids. CDR3 DNA: TGTGCCAGCAGTTTTAGCAGACAAGAGACCCAGTACTTC. Protein sequence: CASSFSRQETQYF.

The sample holds many counts of this clonotype. This sequence joins TRBV5-1 and TRBJ2-1, with D possibly TRBD2 on 5 matching bases. V was trimmed by 7 bases and J by 4 bases, leaving 15 bases between them. The CDR3 sequence is 14 residues long. The germline CDR1 and CDR2 sequences are SGHRS and YFSETQ. CDR3 in amino acids: CASCHGSEYNEQFF. CDR3 bases: TGCGCCAGCTGCCATGGTAGCGAATACAATGAGCAGTTCTTC.

The rearrangement uses TRBV3-1 and TRBJ1-4; the D is unclear. The germline gives CDR1 LGHDT, CDR2 YNNKEL (reference sequence). Trimming shortened V by 0 bases and J by 0 bases, and 8 bases separated the two germline ends. CDR3 length: 16 residues. DNA for the CDR3: TGTGCCAGCAGCCAAGAGATCGCAGCAACTAATGAAAAACTGTTTTTT. It codes for CASSQEIAATNEKLFF.

This clonotype occurred many times. The rearrangement joins TRBV6-1 to TRBJ2-1; no reliable D call. V was pared by 4 bases and J by 4 bases, with 14 bases between. CDR3 length: 15 amino acids. Germline V lookup: CDR1 MNHNS, CDR2 SASEGT. The CDR3 DNA reads as TGTGCCAGCAGTGGGATCCCCCCCGGGTACAATGAGCAGTTCTTC. Residues: CASSGIPPGYNEQFF.

The rearrangement uses TRBV6-6 and TRBJ1-2; unclear D gene. The CDR3 contains 11 residues. The V gene lost 6 bases and the J gene lost 10 bases, with 12 bases spanning the gap. Germline loops: CDR1 MNHNY, CDR2 SVGAGI (reference sequence). CDR3 in amino acids: CASSLAAAYTF. DNA for the CDR3: TGTGCCAGCAGCCTAGCGGCTGCCTACACCTTC.

The table lists this clonotype with many counts. The chain has TRBV6-1 and TRBJ1-1, with D uncertain. The germline gives CDR1 MNHNS, CDR2 SASEGT. V lost 5 bases to trimming and J lost 4 bases, with 20 bases between them. This CDR3 comprises 16 residues. CDR3 in amino acids: CASSPQPWEFGTEAFF. The CDR3 DNA reads TGTGCCAGCAGTCCCCAGCCCTGGGAGTTTGGCACTGAAGCTTTCTTT.

This clonotype was picked up many times. For the CDR3, the DNA is TGTGCCAGCAGTGGAGGGTACCTCTCTGGGGCCAACGTCCTGACTTTC. Its translation: CASSGGYLSGANVLTF. The chain uses TRBV2 and TRBJ2-6, with D possibly being TRBD2 (5 bases). CDR1 is SNHLY, CDR2 FYNNEI, per germline. Trimming stripped 4 bases from V and 0 bases from J, with 10 bases between. The CDR3 covers 16 residues.

In nucleotides, the CDR3 is TGCGCCAGCAGCCCCCTTGCGGGAGGGGCAGATACGCAGTATTTT. This encodes CASSPLAGGADTQYF. V gene TRBV5-1 combines with J gene TRBJ2-3, with TRBD2 identical over 9 bases. Germline V gives CDR1 SGHRS, CDR2 YFSETQ. The CDR3 consists of 15 residues. V shed 4 bases and J 4 bases; nucleotides not matched to a gene: 7.

The genes are TRBV12-3 or TRBV12-4 and TRBJ2-1; TRBD2 matches 10 bases. The CDR3 runs 16 residues. V dropped 2 bases and J dropped 12; count of bases not matched to a gene: 13. The CDR3 reads CASSLIPLAGAGVQFF. In nucleotides, the CDR3 is TGTGCCAGCAGTTTAATTCCGCTAGCGGGAGCGGGGGTGCAGTTCTTC.

This clonotype was seen only a few times. A read error is possible here, since a much larger clone lies one base away. This sequence joins TRBV29-1 and TRBJ1-2, with D unclear. CDR3 length: 11 amino acids. The germline V gene has CDR1 SQVTM and CDR2 ANQGSEA. CDR3 protein: CSVPQPRGYSF. In DNA form, the CDR3 reads TGCAGCGTCCCACAGCCCAGAGGCTACTCCTTC.

This clonotype was counted many times. This sequence joins TRBV7-6 and TRBJ2-3; no firm D call. The CDR3 extends over 14 amino acids. The germline V and J ends were trimmed by 5 bases and 4 bases, with 13 bases remaining between them. The V gene's germline CDR1 is SGHVS and CDR2 FNYEAQ. This CDR3 is CASSPYNRADTQYF. CDR3 in DNA: TGTGCCAGCAGCCCCTACAATAGAGCAGATACGCAGTATTTT. Using reference TRBV7-6 and TRBJ2-3 for the parts outside the CDR3, the full variable domain is GAGVSQSPRYKVTKRGQDVALRCDPISGHVSLYWYRQALGQGPEFLTYFNYEAQQDKSGLPNDRFSAERPEGSISTLTIQRTEQRDSAMYRCASSPYNRADTQYFGPGTRLTVL.

At least ten counts were recorded for this clonotype. This chain connects TRBV28 to TRBJ1-4, with unresolved D. V was clipped by 8 bases and J by 8 bases, with 12 bases between them. CDR1 MDHEN and CDR2 SYDVKM come from the germline V gene. The CDR3 length is 12 residues. CDR3 coding DNA: TGTGCCAGCCTCCGGGGAAACGAAAAACTGTTTTTT. It is translated as CASLRGNEKLFF.

This clonotype has at least ten counts. This chain connects TRBV11-1 to TRBJ2-1; the D is unclear. The CDR3 has 14 amino acids. Germline V lookup: CDR1 SGHAT, CDR2 FQDESV (reference sequence). The V gene lost 8 bases and the J gene lost 8 bases, with 19 bases spanning the gap. The CDR3: CASGKQGLDYEQFF. The CDR3 DNA reads as TGTGCCAGCGGCAAACAAGGCCTAGACTATGAGCAGTTCTTC.

This clonotype has only a few counts. The V and J genes are TRBV5-4 and TRBJ1-1; no firm D call. The CDR3 runs 14 residues. V was shortened by 0 bases and J by 2 bases, with 8 bases between the two germline ends. Looked up from germline, CDR1 is SGHNT and CDR2 is YYREEE (reference sequence). CDR3 amino acids: CASSLGPPNTEAFF. The CDR3 region has the DNA TGTGCCAGCAGCTTGGGGCCGCCCAACACTGAAGCTTTCTTT.

This clonotype was observed many times. This chain uses TRBV3-1 with TRBJ2-1; 7 positions match TRBD2. V lost 1 base, J lost 0 bases, and 9 bases stayed unmatched. This CDR3 is built from 18 residues. Per germline, CDR1 LGHDT and CDR2 YNNKEL (reference sequence). DNA for the CDR3: TGTGCCAGCAGCCAAGCCCTTGGGCGGGGGAGCTCCTACAATGAGCAGTTCTTC. This sequence encodes CASSQALGRGSSYNEQFF.

The sample holds many counts of this clonotype. The V call is TRBV5-1, the J call TRBJ1-2; TRBD1 might be the D (5 bases). V was trimmed by 0 bases and J by 6 bases, leaving 12 bases between them. Germline CDR1 is SGHRS and CDR2 is YFSETQ. This CDR3 comprises 14 residues. CDR3 protein: CASSLERGADGYTF. The CDR3, as DNA: TGCGCCAGCAGCTTGGAGCGCGGGGCGGATGGCTACACCTTC.

This clonotype was seen only a few times. V usage is TRBV7-2 and J usage is TRBJ2-3; D uncertain. This CDR3 is 13 amino acids long. The V gene's germline CDR1 is SGHTA and CDR2 FQGNSA. The germline V and J ends were trimmed by 1 base and 2 bases, with 4 bases remaining between them. CDR3 protein: CASSLGYTDTQYF. CDR3 nucleotide sequence: TGTGCCAGCAGCTTAGGGTACACAGATACGCAGTATTTT. The full variable domain, in which reference TRBV7-2 and TRBJ2-3 provide the parts outside the CDR3, is GAGVSQSPSNKVTEKGKDVELRCDPISGHTALYWYRQSLGQGLEFLIYFQGNSAPDKSGLPSDRFSAERTGGSVSTLTIQRTQQEDSAVYLCASSLGYTDTQYFGPGTRLTVL.